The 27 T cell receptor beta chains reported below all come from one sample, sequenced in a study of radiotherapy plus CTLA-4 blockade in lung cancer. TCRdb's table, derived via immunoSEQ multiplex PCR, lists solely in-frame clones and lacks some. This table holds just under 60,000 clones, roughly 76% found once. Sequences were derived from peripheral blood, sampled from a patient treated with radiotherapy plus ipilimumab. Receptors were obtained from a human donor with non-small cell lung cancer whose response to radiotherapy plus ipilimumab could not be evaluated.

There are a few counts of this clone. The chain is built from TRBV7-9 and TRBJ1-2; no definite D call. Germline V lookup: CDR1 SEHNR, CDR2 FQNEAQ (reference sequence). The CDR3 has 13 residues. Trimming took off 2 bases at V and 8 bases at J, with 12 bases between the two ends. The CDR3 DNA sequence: TGTGCCAGCAGCTTACTCGGTCCAAGCGGCTACACCTTC. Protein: CASSLLGPSGYTF.

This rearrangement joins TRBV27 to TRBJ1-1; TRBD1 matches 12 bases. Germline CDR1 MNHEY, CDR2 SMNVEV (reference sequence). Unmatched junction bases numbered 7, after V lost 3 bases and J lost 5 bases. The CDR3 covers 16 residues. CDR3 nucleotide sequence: TGTGCCAGCAGTTTTCCGGGACAGGGGGCTGGGACTGAAGCTTTCTTT. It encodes CASSFPGQGAGTEAFF.

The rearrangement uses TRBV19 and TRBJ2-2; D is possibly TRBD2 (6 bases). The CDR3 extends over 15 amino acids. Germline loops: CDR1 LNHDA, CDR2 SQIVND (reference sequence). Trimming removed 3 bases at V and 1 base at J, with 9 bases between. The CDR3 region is CASSMGGLNTGELFF. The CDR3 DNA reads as TGTGCCAGTAGTATGGGGGGTTTGAACACCGGGGAGCTGTTTTTT. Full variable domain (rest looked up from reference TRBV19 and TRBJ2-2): DGGITQSPKYLFRKEGQNVTLSCEQNLNHDAMYWYRQDPGQGLRLIYYSQIVNDFQKGDIAEGYSVSREKKESFPLTVTSAQKNPTAFYLCASSMGGLNTGELFFGEGSRLTVL.

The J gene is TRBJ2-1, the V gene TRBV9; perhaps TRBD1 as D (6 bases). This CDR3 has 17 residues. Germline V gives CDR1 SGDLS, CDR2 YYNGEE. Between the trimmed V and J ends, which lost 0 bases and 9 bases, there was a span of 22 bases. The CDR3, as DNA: TGTGCCAGCAGCGTAGGAGGGGGTGGGCTAGTATTTACTGAGCAGTTCTTC. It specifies CASSVGGGGLVFTEQFF.

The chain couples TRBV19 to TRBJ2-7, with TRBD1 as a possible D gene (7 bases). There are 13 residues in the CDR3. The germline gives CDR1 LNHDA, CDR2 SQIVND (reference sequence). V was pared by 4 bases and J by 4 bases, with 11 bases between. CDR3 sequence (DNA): TGTGCCAGTAGTAGGCGGGACAGTTACGAGCAGTACTTC. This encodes CASSRRDSYEQYF.

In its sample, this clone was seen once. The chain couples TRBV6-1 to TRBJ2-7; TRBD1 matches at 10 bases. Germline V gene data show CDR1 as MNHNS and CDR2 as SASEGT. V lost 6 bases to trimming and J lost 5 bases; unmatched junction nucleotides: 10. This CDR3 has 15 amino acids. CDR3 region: CASRTYRDRGHEQYF. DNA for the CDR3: TGTGCCAGCAGAACCTACCGGGACAGGGGACACGAGCAGTACTTC.

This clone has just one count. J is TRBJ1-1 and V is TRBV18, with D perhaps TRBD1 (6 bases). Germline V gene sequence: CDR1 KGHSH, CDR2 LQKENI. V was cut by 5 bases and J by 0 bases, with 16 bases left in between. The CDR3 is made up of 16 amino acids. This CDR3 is CASSALRQDLNTEAFF. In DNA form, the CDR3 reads TGTGCCAGCTCAGCACTCAGACAGGATCTGAACACTGAAGCTTTCTTT.

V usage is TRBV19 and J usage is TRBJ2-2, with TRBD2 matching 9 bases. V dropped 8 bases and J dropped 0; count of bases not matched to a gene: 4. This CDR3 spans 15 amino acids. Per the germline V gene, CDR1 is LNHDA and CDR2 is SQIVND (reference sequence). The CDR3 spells CASSRTSANTGELFF. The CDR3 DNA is TGTGCCAGTTCCAGGACTAGCGCGAACACCGGGGAGCTGTTTTTT.

The DNA for the CDR3 is TGTGCCAGCAGCTTACAGGAGCGCGAAAAACTGTTTTTT. As protein: CASSLQEREKLFF. The chain employs TRBV5-6 and TRBJ1-4; D might be TRBD1 (5 bases). CDR1 is SGHDT and CDR2 is YYEEEE in the germline V gene. Trimming pared 2 bases from V and 8 bases from J, leaving 10 bases between. This CDR3 is 13 amino acids long.

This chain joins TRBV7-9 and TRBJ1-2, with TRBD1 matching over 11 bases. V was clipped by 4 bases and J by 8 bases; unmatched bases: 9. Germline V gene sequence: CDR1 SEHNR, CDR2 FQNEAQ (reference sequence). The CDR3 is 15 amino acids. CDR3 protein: CASSYGGQGERGYTF. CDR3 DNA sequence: TGTGCCAGCAGCTACGGGGGACAGGGGGAGAGGGGCTACACCTTC.

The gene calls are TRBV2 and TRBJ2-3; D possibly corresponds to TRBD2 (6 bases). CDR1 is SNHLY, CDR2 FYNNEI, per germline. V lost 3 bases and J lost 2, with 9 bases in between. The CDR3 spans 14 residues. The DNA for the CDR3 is TGTGCCAGCAGTGAGGGACTGCTCACAGATACGCAGTATTTT. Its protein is CASSEGLLTDTQYF.

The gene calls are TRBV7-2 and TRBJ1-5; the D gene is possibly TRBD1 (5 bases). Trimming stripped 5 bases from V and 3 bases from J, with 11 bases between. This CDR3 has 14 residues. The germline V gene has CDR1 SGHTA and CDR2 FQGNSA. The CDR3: CASSPGGANQPQHF. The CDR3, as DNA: TGTGCCAGCAGCCCAGGAGGGGCCAATCAGCCCCAGCATTTT.

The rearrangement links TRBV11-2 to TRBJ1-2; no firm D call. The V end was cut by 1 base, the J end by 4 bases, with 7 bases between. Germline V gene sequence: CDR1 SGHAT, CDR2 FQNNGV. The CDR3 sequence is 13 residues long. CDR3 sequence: CASSLAGTYGYTF. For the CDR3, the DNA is TGTGCCAGCAGCTTAGCAGGAACCTATGGCTACACCTTC.

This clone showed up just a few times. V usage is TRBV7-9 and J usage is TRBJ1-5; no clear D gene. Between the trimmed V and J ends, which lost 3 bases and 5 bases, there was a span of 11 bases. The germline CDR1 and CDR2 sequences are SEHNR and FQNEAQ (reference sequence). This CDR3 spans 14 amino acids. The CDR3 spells CASSFIDTYQPQHF. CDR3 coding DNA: TGTGCCAGCAGCTTCATAGACACATATCAGCCCCAGCATTTT. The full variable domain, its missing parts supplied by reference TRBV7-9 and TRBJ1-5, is DTGVSQNPRHKITKRGQNVTFRCDPISEHNRLYWYRQTLGQGPEFLTYFQNEAQLEKSRLLSDRFSAERPKGSFSTLEIQRTEQGDSAMYLCASSFIDTYQPQHFGDGTRLSIL.

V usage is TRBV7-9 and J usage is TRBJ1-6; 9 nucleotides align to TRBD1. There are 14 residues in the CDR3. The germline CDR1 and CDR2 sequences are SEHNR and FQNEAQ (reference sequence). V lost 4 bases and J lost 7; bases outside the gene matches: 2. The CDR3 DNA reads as TGTGCCAGCAGCTGGGGACAGGGAAATTCACCCCTCCACTTT. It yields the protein CASSWGQGNSPLHF.

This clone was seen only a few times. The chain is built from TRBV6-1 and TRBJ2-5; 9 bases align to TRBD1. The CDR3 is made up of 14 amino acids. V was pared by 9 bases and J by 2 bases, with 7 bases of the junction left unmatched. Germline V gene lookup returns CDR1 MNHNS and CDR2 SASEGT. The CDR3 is CASSTGGYQETQYF. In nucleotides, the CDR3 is TGTGCCAGTTCGACAGGGGGTTATCAAGAGACCCAGTACTTC.

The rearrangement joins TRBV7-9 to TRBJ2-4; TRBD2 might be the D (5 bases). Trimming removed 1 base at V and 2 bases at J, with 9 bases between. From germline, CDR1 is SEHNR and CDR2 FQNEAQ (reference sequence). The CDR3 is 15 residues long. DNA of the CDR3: TGTGCCAGCAGCTTAGGACGGGATACCAAAAACATTCAGTACTTC. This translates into CASSLGRDTKNIQYF.

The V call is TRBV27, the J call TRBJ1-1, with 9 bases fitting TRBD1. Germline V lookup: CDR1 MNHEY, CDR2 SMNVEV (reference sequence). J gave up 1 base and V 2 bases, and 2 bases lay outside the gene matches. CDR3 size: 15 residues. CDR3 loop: CASSLDRGENTEAFF. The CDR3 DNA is TGTGCCAGCAGTTTAGACAGGGGGGAGAACACTGAAGCTTTCTTT.

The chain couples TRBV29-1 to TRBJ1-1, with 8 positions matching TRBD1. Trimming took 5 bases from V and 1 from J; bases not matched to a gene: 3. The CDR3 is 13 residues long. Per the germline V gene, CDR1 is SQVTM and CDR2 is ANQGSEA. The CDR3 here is CSVTGGGNTEAFF. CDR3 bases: TGCAGCGTTACAGGGGGGGGGAACACTGAAGCTTTCTTT.

The CDR3 region is CSVDSGLGNTGELFF. CDR3 bases: TGCAGCGTTGACTCGGGGTTAGGGAACACCGGGGAGCTGTTTTTT. J is TRBJ2-2 and V is TRBV29-1; weak D call: TRBD2 (5 bases). Trimming removed 3 bases from V and 1 base from J, with 12 bases in between. This CDR3 has 15 amino acids. Germline values: CDR1 SQVTM, CDR2 ANQGSEA.

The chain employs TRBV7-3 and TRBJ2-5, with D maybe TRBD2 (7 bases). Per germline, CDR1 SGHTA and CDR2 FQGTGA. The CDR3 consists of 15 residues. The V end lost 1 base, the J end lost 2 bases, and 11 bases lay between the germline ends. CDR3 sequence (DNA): TGTGCCAGCAGCTTAAGGGGGGGGCATCAAGAGACCCAGTACTTC. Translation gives CASSLRGGHQETQYF.

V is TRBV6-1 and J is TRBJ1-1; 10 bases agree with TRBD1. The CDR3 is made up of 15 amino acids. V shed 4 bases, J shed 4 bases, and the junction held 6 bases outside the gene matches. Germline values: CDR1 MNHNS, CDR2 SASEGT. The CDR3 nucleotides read TGTGCCAGCAGTGGACCGGGACAGGGGTTCACTGAAGCTTTCTTT. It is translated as CASSGPGQGFTEAFF.

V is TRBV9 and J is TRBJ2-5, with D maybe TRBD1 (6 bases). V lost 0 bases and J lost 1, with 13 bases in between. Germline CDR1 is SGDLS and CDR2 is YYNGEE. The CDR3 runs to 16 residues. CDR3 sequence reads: CASSVVPPRGQETQYF. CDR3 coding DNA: TGTGCCAGCAGCGTAGTACCTCCCAGGGGCCAAGAGACCCAGTACTTC.

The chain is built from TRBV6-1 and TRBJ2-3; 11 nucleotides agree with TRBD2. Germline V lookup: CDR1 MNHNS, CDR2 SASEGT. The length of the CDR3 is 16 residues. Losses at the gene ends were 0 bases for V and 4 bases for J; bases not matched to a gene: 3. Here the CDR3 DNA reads TGTGCCAGCAGTGAAGCTCCTAGCGGGGGGCCAGATACGCAGTATTTT. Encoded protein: CASSEAPSGGPDTQYF.

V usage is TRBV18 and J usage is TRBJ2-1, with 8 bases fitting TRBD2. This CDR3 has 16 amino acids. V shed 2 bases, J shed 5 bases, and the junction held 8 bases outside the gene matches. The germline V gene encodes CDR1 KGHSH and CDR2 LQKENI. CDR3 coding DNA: TGTGCCAGCTCACCAAGTCAAGCGGGGGCCGACAATGAGCAGTTCTTC. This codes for CASSPSQAGADNEQFF.

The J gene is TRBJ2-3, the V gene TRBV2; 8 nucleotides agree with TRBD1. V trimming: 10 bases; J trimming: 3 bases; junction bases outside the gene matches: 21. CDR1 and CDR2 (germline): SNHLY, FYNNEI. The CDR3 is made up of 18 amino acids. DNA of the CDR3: TGTGCCACCCATGGAAGGGACAGGCTGTCTTTTACTACAGATACGCAGTATTTT. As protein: CATHGRDRLSFTTDTQYF. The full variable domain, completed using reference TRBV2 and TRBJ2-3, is EPEVTQTPSHQVTQMGQEVILRCVPISNHLYFYWYRQILGQKVEFLVSFYNNEISEKSEIFDDQFSVERPDGSNFTLKIRSTKLEDSAMYFCATHGRDRLSFTTDTQYFGPGTRLTVL.

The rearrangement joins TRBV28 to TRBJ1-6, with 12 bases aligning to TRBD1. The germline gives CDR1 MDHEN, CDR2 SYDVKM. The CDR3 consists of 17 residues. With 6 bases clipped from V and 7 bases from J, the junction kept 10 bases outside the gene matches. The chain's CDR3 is CASSPGQGAIRNSPLHF. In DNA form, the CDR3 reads TGTGCCAGCAGCCCGGGACAGGGGGCAATTCGGAATTCACCCCTCCACTTT.